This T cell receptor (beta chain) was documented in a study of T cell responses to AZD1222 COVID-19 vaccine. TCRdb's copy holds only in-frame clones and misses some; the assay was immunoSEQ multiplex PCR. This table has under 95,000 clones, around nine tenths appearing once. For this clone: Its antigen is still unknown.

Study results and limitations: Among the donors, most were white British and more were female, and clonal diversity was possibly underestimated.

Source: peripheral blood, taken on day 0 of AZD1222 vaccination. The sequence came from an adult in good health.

CDR3 sequence reads: CASSMTGARTEAFF. CDR3 sequence (DNA): TGTGCCAGTAGTATGACGGGGGCGCGGACTGAAGCTTTCTTT. The rearrangement links TRBV19 to TRBJ1-1; weak D call: TRBD1 (6 bases). The V gene lost 3 bases and the J gene lost 5 bases, with 13 bases spanning the gap. The CDR3 loop spans 14 amino acids. CDR1 and CDR2 from the germline V gene are LNHDA and SQIVND (reference sequence).